These 29 T cell receptor beta chains originate from one sample sequenced in a study of beta chain features in type 1 diabetes. No cognate antigen is known for these TCRs. Every isolated RNA sample was fully reverse transcribed, so sequencing captured expressed TCRB transcripts. Sequencing used immunoSEQ multiplex PCR; TCRdb keeps in-frame clones, though not all of them. Here the sample spans around 710,000 clones, 12% being singletons. General observations from the study: Significant though moderate, a shortening of TCRB CDR3s appeared in all four CD4+ subsets of Type 1 diabetes patients.

The sequencing sample was made of naive CD4+ T cells from blood. The receptors originated from a man aged 25 to 40 with type 1 diabetes.

V is TRBV28 and J is TRBJ2-4; D ambiguous. The ends were cut back, 3 bases at V and 3 bases at J, with 6 bases in the middle. This CDR3 contains 13 residues. From germline, CDR1 is MDHEN and CDR2 SYDVKM. The CDR3 sequence: CASSLDYKNIQYF. In DNA, the CDR3 is TGTGCCAGCAGTTTGGATTACAAAAACATTCAGTACTTC.

Only a few counts were recorded for this clone. The rearrangement uses TRBV4-3 and TRBJ1-1; D unclear. CDR1 LGHNA and CDR2 YSLEER come from the germline V gene. The V end was cut by 5 bases, the J end by 4 bases, with 11 bases between. This CDR3 has 13 residues. CDR3 amino acids: CASSGRGGTEAFF. CDR3 nucleotide sequence: TGCGCCAGCAGCGGGAGAGGAGGCACTGAAGCTTTCTTT.

There are a few counts of this clone. The chain is built from TRBV7-2 and TRBJ1-5; tentative D call: TRBD1 (5 bases). The ends were cut back, 6 bases at V and 5 bases at J, with 14 bases in the middle. The CDR3 is made up of 14 amino acids. The germline V gene has CDR1 SGHTA and CDR2 FQGNSA. CDR3 loop: CASSLGTADQPQHF. CDR3 nucleotides: TGTGCCAGCAGTCTCGGGACCGCAGATCAGCCCCAGCATTTT.

The rearrangement uses TRBV5-6 and TRBJ2-1, with D tentatively TRBD2 (7 bases). Trimming removed 5 bases at V and 9 bases at J, with 12 bases between. CDR1 SGHDT and CDR2 YYEEEE come from the germline V gene. This CDR3 is built from 12 residues. The CDR3 DNA sequence: TGTGCCAGCAGTCGTGGGGGGGCTGAGCAGTTCTTC. It specifies CASSRGGAEQFF.

This clone was seen a handful of times. The V call is TRBV14, the J call TRBJ1-4, with D unresolved. The ends were cut back, 1 base at V and 6 bases at J, with 9 bases in the middle. The CDR3 runs to 14 residues. The germline V gene has CDR1 SGHDN and CDR2 FVKESK. In DNA, the CDR3 is TGTGCCAGCAGCCAAGTGGACGCGGATGAAAAACTGTTTTTT. This translates into CASSQVDADEKLFF.

This clone occurred a few times. This chain connects TRBV18 to TRBJ1-1, with D hard to call. Trimming took off 3 bases at V and 5 bases at J, with 10 bases between the two ends. The CDR3 spans 13 residues. Looked up from germline, CDR1 is KGHSH and CDR2 is LQKENI. CDR3 region: CASSPALGTEAFF. Here the CDR3 DNA reads TGTGCCAGCTCACCCGCATTGGGAACTGAAGCTTTCTTT.

This clone was seen more than once but under ten times. The rearrangement uses TRBV5-4 and TRBJ2-5, with D maybe TRBD2 (5 bases). Trimming took 4 bases from V and 5 from J, leaving 12 bases between them. CDR3 length: 13 amino acids. The germline gives CDR1 SGHNT, CDR2 YYREEE (reference sequence). CDR3: CASSPPGSETQYF. In DNA, the CDR3 is TGTGCCAGCAGCCCGCCGGGGAGTGAGACCCAGTACTTC.

The chain uses TRBV5-1 and TRBJ1-4, with D tentatively TRBD1 (5 bases). This CDR3 has 14 residues. V shed 3 bases and J shed 7 bases, with 13 bases lying between them. CDR1 is SGHRS, CDR2 YFSETQ, per germline. Written as DNA, the CDR3 is TGCGCCAGCAGCTCCCGGGACCCCGGTGAAAAACTGTTTTTT. Translated, it gives CASSSRDPGEKLFF.

The chain joins TRBV7-9 to TRBJ1-2; 10 bases are a match to TRBD1. Unmatched junction bases numbered 13, after V lost 7 bases and J lost 5 bases. CDR1 is SEHNR, CDR2 FQNEAQ, per germline (reference sequence). The CDR3 has 16 amino acids. The CDR3 protein is CASNHPGTGEEYGYTF. Written as DNA, the CDR3 is TGTGCCAGCAATCATCCCGGGACAGGGGAAGAATATGGCTACACCTTC.

This clone has only a few counts. This sequence joins TRBV5-1 and TRBJ2-1; maybe TRBD2 (6 bases). This CDR3 is built from 13 residues. Germline CDR1 reads SGHRS; CDR2 reads YFSETQ. V gave up 1 base and J gave up 5 bases, with 7 bases separating them. Written as DNA, the CDR3 is TGCGCCAGCAGCTTGCTAGCGAACAATGAGCAGTTCTTC. This translates into CASSLLANNEQFF. The variable domain in full, with the rest retrieved from reference TRBV5-1 and TRBJ2-1, is KAGVTQTPRYLIKTRGQQVTLSCSPISGHRSVSWYQQTPGQGLQFLFEYFSETQRNKGNFPGRFSGRQFSNSRSEMNVSTLELGDSALYLCASSLLANNEQFFGPGTRLTVL.

In this sample, this clone turned up a few times. The chain has TRBV28 and TRBJ2-6, with D uncertain. The CDR3 spans 16 residues. V lost 1 base and J lost 2, with 9 bases in between. The V gene's germline CDR1 is MDHEN and CDR2 SYDVKM. CDR3 in amino acids: CASSLFLTPGANVLTF. CDR3 coding DNA: TGTGCCAGCAGTTTATTCCTCACCCCTGGGGCCAACGTCCTGACTTTC. The full variable domain, with the rest looked up from reference TRBV28 and TRBJ2-6, is DVKVTQSSRYLVKRTGEKVFLECVQDMDHENMFWYRQDPGLGLRLIYFSYDVKMKEKGDIPEGYSVSREKKERFSLILESASTNQTSMYLCASSLFLTPGANVLTFGAGSRLTVL.

About this clone: Distinct nucleotide sequences in the sample also encode this CDR3. V is TRBV9 and J is TRBJ2-3, with D maybe TRBD2 (6 bases). The CDR3 is made up of 15 amino acids. CDR1 is SGDLS, CDR2 YYNGEE, per germline. V dropped 0 bases and J dropped 2 bases, with 10 bases sitting between them. Written as DNA, the CDR3 is TGTGCCAGCAGCGTAGTTGGCGGGGACACAGATACGCAGTATTTT. It translates to CASSVVGGDTDTQYF.

There are a few counts of this clone. The chain links TRBV9 to TRBJ2-2; TRBD1 agrees at 7 bases. V was clipped by 3 bases and J by 9 bases; unmatched bases: 8. Germline lookup yields CDR1 SGDLS and CDR2 YYNGEE. The CDR3 loop spans 14 amino acids. Here the CDR3 reads CASSGGQVPRELFF. CDR3 sequence (DNA): TGTGCCAGCAGCGGAGGACAGGTTCCCCGGGAGCTGTTTTTT.

The rearrangement links TRBV4-3 to TRBJ2-2; no definite D call. V was pared by 0 bases and J by 3 bases, with 2 bases between. CDR1 is LGHNA and CDR2 is YSLEER in the germline V gene. The CDR3 is 13 amino acids. As DNA, the CDR3 is TGCGCCAGCAGCCAAGACCACACCGGGGAGCTGTTTTTT. Its protein product is CASSQDHTGELFF.

This chain links TRBV27 with TRBJ1-2; a possible D gene is TRBD1 (6 bases). This CDR3 has 20 amino acids. The ends were cut back, 0 bases at V and 4 bases at J, with 27 bases in the middle. In germline, CDR1 is MNHEY, CDR2 SMNVEV (reference sequence). The CDR3: CASSLSMGRVAGDYGYGYTF. CDR3 in DNA: TGTGCCAGCAGTTTATCGATGGGACGGGTTGCAGGGGATTATGGCTATGGCTACACCTTC.

A few counts support this clone. Other DNA sequences in this specimen translate into the identical CDR3. The rearrangement uses TRBV7-2 and TRBJ2-7, with 12 bases lining up with TRBD1. V lost 3 bases, J lost 4 bases, and 1 base stayed unmatched. The CDR3 is made up of 14 amino acids. The V gene's germline CDR1 is SGHTA and CDR2 FQGNSA. The CDR3 spells CASSLGQGAYEQYF. CDR3 nucleotide sequence: TGTGCCAGCAGCTTGGGACAGGGGGCGTACGAGCAGTACTTC.

This clone was recorded a few times. The chain uses TRBV10-3 and TRBJ2-5; TRBD1 is a possible D gene (5 bases). CDR3 length: 14 residues. The germline CDR1 and CDR2 sequences are ENHRY and SYGVKD. Trimming took 2 bases from V and 1 from J, leaving 8 bases between them. CDR3 bases: TGTGCCATCAGTGAGCTCGACAGCCAAGAGACCCAGTACTTC. Protein product: CAISELDSQETQYF.

Note on this clone: The sample has other DNA sequences that encode this CDR3 too. The genes are TRBV9 and TRBJ1-2; D gene ambiguous. This CDR3 comprises 13 residues. The germline V gene encodes CDR1 SGDLS and CDR2 YYNGEE. Trimming stripped 2 bases from V and 4 bases from J, with 9 bases between. DNA for the CDR3: TGTGCCAGCAGCGTCGGGCGGGGCTATGGCTACACCTTC. Translated: CASSVGRGYGYTF.

This chain uses TRBV25-1 with TRBJ2-2, with 8 bases fitting TRBD1. The germline gives CDR1 MGHDK, CDR2 SYGVNS. The CDR3 extends over 15 amino acids. The ends lost 6 bases at V and 7 bases at J; junction bases unmatched: 10. The CDR3 bases are TGTGCCAGCAGCCCCCGGACAGGGATTGGCGGGGAGCTGTTTTTT. Translation gives CASSPRTGIGGELFF.

V and J are TRBV19 and TRBJ2-2, with D uncertain. Germline V gene sequence: CDR1 LNHDA, CDR2 SQIVND (reference sequence). The V and J ends lost 3 bases and 7 bases respectively, with 12 bases between them. This CDR3 comprises 14 residues. The CDR3: CASSMGKSHGELFF. The CDR3 coding sequence is TGTGCCAGTAGTATGGGGAAGTCCCACGGGGAGCTGTTTTTT.

This chain joins TRBV9 and TRBJ1-3; the D is unclear. V was clipped by 6 bases and J by 1 base, with 8 bases between them. Germline values: CDR1 SGDLS, CDR2 YYNGEE. This CDR3 has 13 residues. The DNA for the CDR3 is TGTGCCAGCAAAGGTGATTCTGGAAACACCATATATTTT. This codes for CASKGDSGNTIYF.

The chain couples TRBV7-9 to TRBJ2-1, with TRBD2 matching 11 bases. This CDR3 region has 16 residues. Germline CDR1 SEHNR, CDR2 FQNEAQ (reference sequence). V was pared by 3 bases and J by 7 bases, with 8 bases of the junction left unmatched. The CDR3 region has the DNA TGTGCCAGCAGCTTCGGAACTAGCGGGGGCTTAAATGAGCAGTTCTTC. It specifies CASSFGTSGGLNEQFF.

This chain uses TRBV9 with TRBJ2-5; possible D gene TRBD1, 5 bases. Trimming left V 4 bases short and J 5 bases short, with 15 bases between. Germline-derived CDR1 and CDR2 are SGDLS and YYNGEE. The CDR3 consists of 14 residues. CDR3 coding DNA: TGTGCCAGCAGCCTTTCATACAACAGGGAGACCCAGTACTTC. It specifies CASSLSYNRETQYF.

This clone has more than one count but fewer than ten. The genes are TRBV5-1 and TRBJ2-2, with a weak D call TRBD1 (6 bases). There are 14 residues in the CDR3. The ends were cut back, 4 bases at V and 1 base at J, with 8 bases in the middle. Germline CDR1 reads SGHRS; CDR2 reads YFSETQ. Here the CDR3 reads CASSKGQNTGELFF. The CDR3 DNA reads TGCGCCAGCAGCAAGGGACAGAACACCGGGGAGCTGTTTTTT.

This clone was seen more than once but under ten times. V gene TRBV29-1 combines with J gene TRBJ1-4; 8 bases map to TRBD1. Germline CDR1 reads SQVTM; CDR2 reads ANQGSEA. This CDR3 has 15 amino acids. Trimming cost V 6 bases and J 7 bases; bases outside gene matches: 13. CDR3 protein: CSVQPQGEVGEKLFF. The CDR3 DNA sequence: TGCAGCGTCCAGCCACAGGGGGAGGTCGGTGAAAAACTGTTTTTT.

Only a few counts were recorded for this clone. In the same sample, other DNA sequences code for this CDR3. The chain has TRBV9 and TRBJ2-3; D is unclear. The CDR3 length is 12 residues. The germline V gene has CDR1 SGDLS and CDR2 YYNGEE. Trimming pared 3 bases from V and 1 base from J, leaving 3 bases between. CDR3 coding DNA: TGTGCCAGCAGCGAACGCACAGATACGCAGTATTTT. It translates to CASSERTDTQYF.

The genes are TRBV4-1 and TRBJ2-1; D perhaps matches TRBD2 (7 bases). Trimming pared 4 bases from V and 13 bases from J, leaving 14 bases between. Germline V lookup: CDR1 MGHRA, CDR2 YSYEKL. The CDR3 extends over 12 amino acids. In nucleotides, the CDR3 is TGCGCCAGCAGCCCGATGGGGGGGGGCCAGTTCTTC. Protein sequence: CASSPMGGGQFF.

The V gene is TRBV27, the J gene TRBJ2-5, with 9 bases lining up with TRBD1. This CDR3 spans 16 amino acids. Germline loops: CDR1 MNHEY, CDR2 SMNVEV (reference sequence). V lost 6 bases to trimming and J lost 13 bases; unmatched junction nucleotides: 21. Here the CDR3 DNA reads TGTGCCAGCAGCCCGACAACGGGACAGGGAGTTTGGGTCCGGTACTTC. Protein: CASSPTTGQGVWVRYF.

This clone was seen a handful of times. The chain employs TRBV4-3 and TRBJ2-1, with 9 bases aligning to TRBD1. CDR1 is LGHNA and CDR2 is YSLEER in the germline V gene. CDR3 size: 15 residues. V shed 3 bases and J 6 bases; nucleotides not matched to a gene: 6. The CDR3 DNA sequence: TGCGCCAGCAGCCATACCCGGGACAGGGCCAATGAGCAGTTCTTC. Encoded protein: CASSHTRDRANEQFF.